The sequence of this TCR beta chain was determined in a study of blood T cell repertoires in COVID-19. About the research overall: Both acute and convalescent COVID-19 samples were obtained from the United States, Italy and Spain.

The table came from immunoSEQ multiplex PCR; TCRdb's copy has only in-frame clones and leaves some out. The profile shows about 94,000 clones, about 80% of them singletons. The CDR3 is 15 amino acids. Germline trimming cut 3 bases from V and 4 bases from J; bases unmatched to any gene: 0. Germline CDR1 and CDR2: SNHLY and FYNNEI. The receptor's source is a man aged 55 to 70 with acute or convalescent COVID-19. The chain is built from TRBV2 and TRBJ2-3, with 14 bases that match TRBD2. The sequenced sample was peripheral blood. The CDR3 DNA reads TGTGCCAGCAGTGAGACTAGCGGGGGGGCAGATACGCAGTATTTT. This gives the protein CASSETSGGADTQYF.